These 24 T cell receptor beta chains originate from one sample sequenced in a study of follicular helper T cells after annual influenza vaccination. The time point: 2015-2016 season, pre-vaccination. This table comes from immunoSEQ multiplex PCR, and its TCRdb copy is limited to in-frame clones, with some not included. The sample has about 6,500 clones, approximately 78% seen once. Material: CXCR5- memory CD4+ T cells sorted from blood, obtained on the day of influenza vaccination. These TCRs come from an adult who received the influenza vaccine.

The rearrangement joins TRBV19 to TRBJ2-7; D may be TRBD2 (5 bases). This CDR3 contains 13 residues. The V end was cut by 6 bases, the J end by 2 bases, with 11 bases between. Germline-derived CDR1 and CDR2 are LNHDA and SQIVND (reference sequence). This chain's CDR3 is CASRKSGTYEQYF. The DNA of the CDR3 is TGTGCCAGTAGAAAAAGCGGCACCTACGAGCAGTACTTC.

A few counts support this clone. V usage is TRBV14 and J usage is TRBJ1-2; perhaps TRBD1 as D (5 bases). The CDR3 is 14 amino acids. V lost 1 base, J lost 10 bases, and 16 bases lay in between. CDR1 is SGHDN, CDR2 FVKESK, per germline. DNA of the CDR3: TGTGCCAGCAGCCAAGTCCAGGGCCCGGGATACTACACCTTC. Protein sequence: CASSQVQGPGYYTF.

The V gene is TRBV5-4, the J gene TRBJ1-1, with D possibly being TRBD1 (6 bases). This CDR3 region has 14 residues. V lost 4 bases and J lost 4, with 14 bases in between. Germline CDR1 is SGHNT and CDR2 is YYREEE (reference sequence). The CDR3 nucleotides are TGTGCCAGCAGCGACAACAGGGTGGGCACTGAAGCTTTCTTT. This gives the protein CASSDNRVGTEAFF.

The chain couples TRBV6-6 to TRBJ2-1, with TRBD1 matching 7 bases. Germline V lookup: CDR1 MNHNY, CDR2 SVGAGI (reference sequence). The CDR3 covers 11 residues. The V segment lost 5 bases and the J segment 15 bases; nucleotides outside the gene matches: 7. The CDR3 DNA reads as TGTGCCAGCAGTCTCGACAGGGTTCGGTTCTTC. It specifies CASSLDRVRFF.

The gene calls are TRBV4-2 and TRBJ2-7, with 11 positions matching TRBD2. The CDR3 totals 15 residues. V shed 5 bases and J 4 bases; nucleotides not matched to a gene: 7. The germline V gene has CDR1 LGHNA and CDR2 YNFKEQ. For the CDR3, the DNA is TGTGCCAGCAGCTATAGCGGGGGGGCAGGGTACGAGCAGTACTTC. It is translated as CASSYSGGAGYEQYF.

The CDR3 protein is CASSVVADRGYEQYF. DNA for the CDR3: TGTGCCAGCAGCGTAGTAGCGGACAGGGGGTACGAGCAGTACTTC. The rearrangement uses TRBV9 and TRBJ2-7, with 10 bases aligning to TRBD1. This CDR3 is built from 15 residues. Germline values: CDR1 SGDLS, CDR2 YYNGEE. V lost 0 bases to trimming and J lost 4 bases; unmatched junction nucleotides: 4.

The J gene is TRBJ1-2, the V gene TRBV6-5; perhaps TRBD1 as D (6 bases). The germline V and J ends were trimmed by 3 bases and 0 bases, with 11 bases remaining between them. Germline-derived CDR1 and CDR2 are MNHEY and SVGAGI. The CDR3 has 15 amino acids. DNA of the CDR3: TGTGCCAGCAGTTATTCTTACAGGGCTAACTATGGCTACACCTTC. Translated: CASSYSYRANYGYTF.

This clone has a single count. The CDR3 sequence: CASSARQGVRNTEAFF. Here the CDR3 DNA reads TGTGCCAGCAGCGCGAGACAGGGAGTAAGGAACACTGAAGCTTTCTTT. The chain is built from TRBV21-1 and TRBJ1-1; whether TRBD1, the table's D call, matches the DNA was not checked. TRBV21-1 is deemed a pseudogene. CDR3 length: 16 amino acids.

The sample holds a few counts of this clone. The chain joins TRBV7-9 to TRBJ1-2; D gene unclear. Germline V CDR1 and CDR2: SEHNR, FQNEAQ (reference sequence). V was clipped by 0 bases and J by 6 bases, with 11 bases between them. The CDR3 is 14 amino acids. The CDR3 protein is CASSLAQAVDGYTF. CDR3 coding DNA: TGTGCCAGCAGCTTAGCGCAGGCTGTCGATGGCTACACCTTC.

The CDR3 here is CASSDRSLGELFF. The CDR3 bases are TGTGCCAGCAGCGACAGGTCGCTCGGGGAGCTGTTTTTT. This chain links TRBV6-5 with TRBJ2-2, with D maybe TRBD1 (6 bases). The V end was cut by 6 bases, the J end by 7 bases, with 12 bases between. The CDR3 spans 13 residues. The germline V gene has CDR1 MNHEY and CDR2 SVGAGI.

V gene TRBV2 combines with J gene TRBJ1-5; tentatively, D is TRBD1 (6 bases). The germline V gene encodes CDR1 SNHLY and CDR2 FYNNEI. With 6 bases removed from V and 7 bases from J, the gap between germline ends came to 16 bases. The CDR3 contains 14 residues. The CDR3 spells CASRNVQGNQPQHF. The DNA for the CDR3 is TGTGCCAGCAGGAACGTACAGGGAAACCAGCCCCAGCATTTT.

V is TRBV2 and J is TRBJ2-3; D is perhaps TRBD2 (5 bases). V was pared by 6 bases and J by 4 bases, with 5 bases between. Germline CDR1 is SNHLY and CDR2 is FYNNEI. The CDR3 is 11 amino acids. The CDR3 spells CASRRADTQYF. CDR3 bases: TGTGCCAGCAGGAGGGCAGATACGCAGTATTTT.

This chain links TRBV19 with TRBJ1-1; the D gene is possibly TRBD1 (6 bases). CDR3 length: 16 residues. Germline V CDR1 and CDR2: LNHDA, SQIVND (reference sequence). Trimming removed 2 bases at V and 1 base at J, with 14 bases between. The chain's CDR3 is CASSILAGESNTEAFF. The CDR3, as DNA: TGTGCCAGTAGTATATTGGCAGGGGAATCGAACACTGAAGCTTTCTTT.

This sequence joins TRBV9 and TRBJ2-4; no clear D. Trimming left V 4 bases short and J 0 bases short, with 8 bases between. Looked up from germline, CDR1 is SGDLS and CDR2 is YYNGEE. This CDR3 region has 14 residues. In nucleotides, the CDR3 is TGTGCCAGCAGCACCAGTCCAGCCAAAAACATTCAGTACTTC. Translation: CASSTSPAKNIQYF.

The chain joins TRBV7-9 to TRBJ1-3; perhaps TRBD1 as D (5 bases). Germline assignment: CDR1 SEHNR and CDR2 FQNEAQ (reference sequence). V was shortened by 5 bases and J by 3 bases, with 11 bases between the two germline ends. The CDR3 extends over 14 amino acids. DNA of the CDR3: TGTGCCAGCAGCCCGCCGGGACTTGGAAACACCATATATTTT. Amino acid sequence: CASSPPGLGNTIYF.

This clone has only a few counts. Here the CDR3 reads CASSSSGTGYGYTF. The CDR3, as DNA: TGTGCCAGCAGCTCCTCAGGGACCGGCTATGGCTACACCTTC. The gene calls are TRBV7-3 and TRBJ1-2; D perhaps matches TRBD1 (5 bases). This CDR3 is 14 amino acids long. Germline assignment: CDR1 SGHTA and CDR2 FQGTGA. Trimming left V 4 bases short and J 4 bases short, with 13 bases between.

This chain joins TRBV4-3 and TRBJ1-2; the D gene is possibly TRBD1 (6 bases). The CDR3 is 15 residues long. V was clipped by 0 bases and J by 4 bases, with 12 bases between them. Germline assignment: CDR1 LGHNA and CDR2 YSLEER. The CDR3 bases are TGCGCCAGCAGCCAAGATCTGCAGGGGAGCTATGGCTACACCTTC. Protein sequence: CASSQDLQGSYGYTF.

CDR3 region: CASSPDKDYGYTF. The CDR3 DNA follows: TGTGCCAGCAGTCCGGACAAGGACTATGGCTACACCTTC. The gene calls are TRBV2 and TRBJ1-2; possibly TRBD1 for D (5 bases). The CDR3 is 13 residues long. Germline CDR1 reads SNHLY; CDR2 reads FYNNEI. Trimming took off 5 bases at V and 3 bases at J, with 10 bases between the two ends. Based on the CDR3 plus reference TRBV2 and TRBJ1-2, the full variable domain is EPEVTQTPSHQVTQMGQEVILRCVPISNHLYFYWYRQILGQKVEFLVSFYNNEISEKSEIFDDQFSVERPDGSNFTLKIRSTKLEDSAMYFCASSPDKDYGYTFGSGTRLTVV.

V and J are TRBV25-1 and TRBJ1-3, with no clear D. V lost 6 bases and J lost 4, with 16 bases in between. The CDR3 consists of 15 residues. Germline-derived CDR1 and CDR2 are MGHDK and SYGVNS. The CDR3, as DNA: TGTGCCAGCAGCGAGATGTCGGCCAGGGGAAACACCATATATTTT. As protein: CASSEMSARGNTIYF. The full variable domain, completed using reference TRBV25-1 and TRBJ1-3, is EADIYQTPRYLVIGTGKKITLECSQTMGHDKMYWYQQDPGMELHLIHYSYGVNSTEKGDLSSESTVSRIRTEHFPLTLESARPSHTSQYLCASSEMSARGNTIYFGEGSWLTVV.

V gene TRBV2 combines with J gene TRBJ1-6, with D possibly being TRBD1 (5 bases). V was trimmed by 7 bases and J by 8 bases, leaving 12 bases between them. CDR1 is SNHLY, CDR2 FYNNEI, per germline. The CDR3 covers 13 residues. The chain's CDR3 is CASKETGDSPLHF. The CDR3 DNA reads as TGTGCCAGCAAGGAGACGGGGGATTCACCCCTCCACTTT.

The gene calls are TRBV5-1 and TRBJ1-1; possible D gene TRBD1, 6 bases. There are 15 residues in the CDR3. Germline loops: CDR1 SGHRS, CDR2 YFSETQ. V was trimmed by 0 bases and J by 2 bases, leaving 11 bases between them. DNA of the CDR3: TGCGCCAGCAGCTTGGGCGGGACAACTAACACTGAAGCTTTCTTT. The encoded protein is CASSLGGTTNTEAFF.

This chain links TRBV5-1 with TRBJ2-1; possibly TRBD1 or TRBD2 for D (5 bases each). V lost 3 bases and J lost 6, with 13 bases in between. The CDR3 is made up of 14 amino acids. From germline, CDR1 is SGHRS and CDR2 YFSETQ. CDR3: CASSSRDRGNEQFF. The DNA of the CDR3 is TGCGCCAGCAGCTCCCGGGACCGCGGCAATGAGCAGTTCTTC.

V usage is TRBV6-6 and J usage is TRBJ1-5, with D uncertain. Between the trimmed V and J ends, which lost 0 bases and 3 bases, there was a span of 9 bases. Germline loops: CDR1 MNHNY, CDR2 SVGAGI (reference sequence). This CDR3 comprises 15 residues. The DNA for the CDR3 is TGTGCCAGCAGTTACTCGTCTAGGGACAATCAGCCCCAGCATTTT. Residues: CASSYSSRDNQPQHF.

The V call is TRBV21-1, the J call TRBJ2-3. TRBV21-1 is described as a pseudogene. This CDR3 has 14 amino acids. CDR3 DNA: TGTGCCAGCAGCTCCCGGTGGGGCACAGATACGCAGTATTTT. It encodes CASSSRWGTDTQYF.